The 28 T cell receptor beta chains below come from one sample, sequenced in a study of graft-versus-host responses after intestinal transplantation. Method: immunoSEQ multiplex PCR; TCRdb's copy keeps in-frame clones and lacks some. Of about 18,000 clones detected, approximately 83% appear once; the ten largest clones hold roughly 3.8%. Graft tissue was processed to release intraepithelial and lamina propria lymphocytes. The sequencing used ileum tissue, collected around 600 days after intestinal transplantation. Source of these receptors: a human patient who received an intestinal transplant, so some T cells may come from the graft donor.

V usage is TRBV5-5 and J usage is TRBJ1-5; D is uncertain. Germline V gives CDR1 SGHKS, CDR2 YYEKEE (reference sequence). V was clipped by 2 bases and J by 4 bases, with 10 bases between them. CDR3 length equals 14 residues. The CDR3, as DNA: TGTGCCAGCAGCTTCAGCACAGCTAATCAGCCCCAGCATTTT. Translating it yields CASSFSTANQPQHF.

Only one count was recorded for this clone. V and J are TRBV5-3 and TRBJ1-3; D is ambiguous. TRBV5-3 is designated an ORF whose function remains uncertain. V lost 0 bases and J 4 bases, leaving 14 bases between the germline ends. This CDR3 is built from 16 residues. The CDR3 DNA sequence: TGTGCCAGAAGCTTGGCCACACAGTATGAGGGAAACACCATATATTTT. Translating gives CARSLATQYEGNTIYF.

The rearrangement joins TRBV7-2 to TRBJ1-6; D is unclear. Between the trimmed V and J ends, which lost 3 bases and 1 base, there was a span of 10 bases. The length of the CDR3 is 16 residues. CDR1 and CDR2 (germline): SGHTA, FQGNSA. CDR3 coding DNA: TGTGCCAGCAGCTTTTTCCTGGGGTCCTATAATTCACCCCTCCACTTT. Its translation: CASSFFLGSYNSPLHF.

V gene TRBV5-6 combines with J gene TRBJ1-2; no reliable D call. The CDR3 totals 12 residues. The germline V gene has CDR1 SGHDT and CDR2 YYEEEE. Trimming pared 0 bases from V and 8 bases from J, leaving 8 bases between. Written as DNA, the CDR3 is TGTGCCAGCAGCTTGGACCGAAAGGGCTACACCTTC. Translated: CASSLDRKGYTF.

This chain joins TRBV6-5 and TRBJ2-5; TRBD1 matches at 7 bases. There are 16 residues in the CDR3. With 4 bases clipped from V and 7 bases from J, the junction kept 15 bases outside the gene matches. Germline V lookup: CDR1 MNHEY, CDR2 SVGAGI. The CDR3 DNA sequence: TGTGCCAGCAGTTCCCCGACAGGGAACAAGAGATGGACCCAGTACTTC. As protein: CASSSPTGNKRWTQYF.

V gene TRBV7-2 combines with J gene TRBJ2-7; D might be TRBD2 (5 bases). The CDR3 length is 12 residues. Germline V gene lookup returns CDR1 SGHTA and CDR2 FQGNSA. The ends were cut back, 1 base at V and 9 bases at J, with 10 bases in the middle. The CDR3 DNA sequence: TGTGCCAGCAGCTTAGGAGGGAGACGGCAGTACTTC. Its protein is CASSLGGRRQYF.

V is TRBV5-1 and J is TRBJ2-1; 10 nucleotides agree with TRBD2. The CDR3 contains 16 residues. Germline V gives CDR1 SGHRS, CDR2 YFSETQ. J was trimmed by 4 bases and V by 4 bases; bases with no gene match: 8. The CDR3 spells CASSAAGGPWYNEQFF. The CDR3 DNA follows: TGCGCCAGCAGCGCAGCGGGGGGGCCCTGGTACAATGAGCAGTTCTTC.

This clone was detected once. The V call is TRBV7-9, the J call TRBJ1-2; D remains ambiguous. Trimming shortened V by 8 bases and J by 4 bases, and 14 bases separated the two germline ends. This CDR3 region has 13 residues. CDR1 and CDR2 from the germline V gene are SEHNR and FQNEAQ (reference sequence). Written as DNA, the CDR3 is TGTGCCAGCGAAAACCCCCTGAGCTATGGCTACACCTTC. It codes for CASENPLSYGYTF.

CDR3 sequence reads: CASSDSRLGTQYF. In nucleotides, the CDR3 is TGTGCCAGCAGTGACTCGAGGTTGGGGACCCAGTACTTC. The V call is TRBV6-4, the J call TRBJ2-5; D call uncertain. The CDR3 has 13 residues. CDR1 is MRHNA, CDR2 SNTAGT, per germline. The V end was cut by 0 bases, the J end by 7 bases, with 9 bases between.

This sequence joins TRBV6-6 and TRBJ2-7, with 7 bases identical to TRBD1. The germline gives CDR1 MNHNY, CDR2 SVGAGI (reference sequence). CDR3 length: 14 amino acids. V lost 2 bases, J lost 2 bases, and 3 bases stayed unmatched. In DNA, the CDR3 is TGTGCCAGCAGTTACGGGCAGGGGGCCTACGAGCAGTACTTC. It encodes CASSYGQGAYEQYF.

This chain joins TRBV19 and TRBJ1-6; no reliable D call. CDR1 and CDR2 from the germline V gene are LNHDA and SQIVND (reference sequence). The V and J ends lost 1 base and 14 bases respectively, with 15 bases between them. The CDR3 is made up of 14 amino acids. The CDR3 nucleotides are TGTGCCAGTAGTATAGGGATAGGGTTGAGCACCCTCCACTTT. It codes for CASSIGIGLSTLHF.

On this clone: Other DNA sequences in the sample encode the same CDR3. This sequence joins TRBV7-9 and TRBJ2-2; D is possibly TRBD2 (6 bases). CDR1 and CDR2 (germline): SEHNR, FQNEAQ (reference sequence). The CDR3 consists of 12 residues. V shed 8 bases and J shed 8 bases, with 12 bases lying between them. The CDR3 sequence is CASSSAGGELFF. CDR3 DNA sequence: TGTGCCAGCTCGTCCGCGGGGGGGGAGCTGTTTTTT.

This clone has only one observation. The chain is built from TRBV29-1 and TRBJ2-7; tentative D call: TRBD2 (5 bases). CDR3 length: 13 amino acids. The V and J ends lost 3 bases and 0 bases respectively, with 9 bases between them. Germline loops: CDR1 SQVTM, CDR2 ANQGSEA. This CDR3 reads CSVDVGSSYEQYF. The CDR3 region has the DNA TGCAGCGTTGATGTGGGGAGCTCCTACGAGCAGTACTTC.

The genes are TRBV10-3 and TRBJ1-1, with 7 bases identical to TRBD1. Germline V gene lookup returns CDR1 ENHRY and CDR2 SYGVKD. The CDR3 length is 14 residues. With 11 bases clipped from V and 2 bases from J, the junction kept 11 bases outside the gene matches. The CDR3 protein is CASKSIGGNTEAFF. The CDR3, as DNA: TGTGCCTCCAAGAGCATAGGGGGCAACACTGAAGCTTTCTTT.

The chain has TRBV12-2 and TRBJ2-3. TRBV12-2 is listed as a pseudogene. The CDR3 contains 15 residues. CDR3 coding DNA: TGTGCAAGTCCGACAGTGCGGGCCTTCACAGATACGCAGTATTTT. This encodes CASPTVRAFTDTQYF.

The rearrangement uses TRBV5-4 and TRBJ2-3; 11 bases are shared with TRBD2. The CDR3 loop spans 16 amino acids. Germline V gives CDR1 SGHNT, CDR2 YYREEE (reference sequence). Trimming took 4 bases from V and 2 from J; bases not matched to a gene: 6. As DNA, the CDR3 is TGTGCCAGCAGCCCCTTGACTAGCGGGGCCACAGATACGCAGTATTTT. Its protein is CASSPLTSGATDTQYF. The full variable domain, in which reference TRBV5-4 and TRBJ2-3 provide the parts outside the CDR3, is ETGVTQSPTHLIKTRGQQVTLRCSSQSGHNTVSWYQQALGQGPQFIFQYYREEENGRGNFPPRFSGLQFPNYSSELNVNALELDDSALYLCASSPLTSGATDTQYFGPGTRLTVL.

The chain uses TRBV7-2 and TRBJ2-5, with no clear D. The germline V gene has CDR1 SGHTA and CDR2 FQGNSA. Trimming pared 5 bases from V and 1 base from J, leaving 11 bases between. The CDR3 has 14 residues. The CDR3 loop is CASSPRGLQETQYF. The CDR3 nucleotides are TGTGCCAGCAGCCCCCGTGGGCTCCAAGAGACCCAGTACTTC.

The rearrangement uses TRBV7-9 and TRBJ2-5; 10 positions agree with TRBD1. The J call may be mistaken, given a closer DNA end match to TRBJ2-7. CDR1 is SEHNR and CDR2 is FQNEAQ in the germline V gene (reference sequence). The CDR3 is 15 amino acids. The CDR3 DNA sequence: TGTGCCAGCAGCTTAGCGGGACAGGGGTCCTACGAGCAGTACTTC. Translated: CASSLAGQGSYEQYF.

This chain links TRBV15 with TRBJ2-7; the D is unclear. V shed 6 bases and J shed 4 bases, with 13 bases lying between them. In germline, CDR1 is LNHNV, CDR2 YYDKDF (reference sequence). CDR3 size: 13 residues. Here the CDR3 DNA reads TGTGCCACCAGAGACTCCTTATCATACGAGCAGTACTTC. Translating gives CATRDSLSYEQYF. The full variable domain, rest sourced from reference TRBV15 and TRBJ2-7, is DAMVIQNPRYQVTQFGKPVTLSCSQTLNHNVMYWYQQKSSQAPKLLFHYYDKDFNNEADTPDNFQSRRPNTSFCFLDIRSPGLGDTAMYLCATRDSLSYEQYFGPGTRLTVT.

J is TRBJ2-3 and V is TRBV29-1, with a weak D call TRBD1 (6 bases). This CDR3 region has 12 residues. Germline V gene lookup returns CDR1 SQVTM and CDR2 ANQGSEA. Deletions cut 4 bases from V and 2 bases from J, with 7 bases between. DNA for the CDR3: TGCAGCGTTGGGACAGACACAGATACGCAGTATTTT. It specifies CSVGTDTDTQYF.

The chain is built from TRBV5-6 and TRBJ1-2; D call uncertain. This CDR3 is built from 18 residues. Germline values: CDR1 SGHDT, CDR2 YYEEEE. Trimming removed 4 bases at V and 0 bases at J, with 22 bases between. As DNA, the CDR3 is TGTGCCAGCAGCGGGGAGGACGGCATAACTCTTCCTAACTATGGCTACACCTTC. Translated, it gives CASSGEDGITLPNYGYTF.

This chain connects TRBV20-1 to TRBJ1-5; D remains ambiguous. CDR3 length equals 11 residues. The germline V gene has CDR1 DFQATT and CDR2 SNEGSKA (reference sequence). Trimming took off 1 base at V and 13 bases at J, with 11 bases between the two ends. CDR3 sequence (DNA): TGCAGTGCTAGAGGCAATACGGGGCAGCATTTT. It specifies CSARGNTGQHF.

The CDR3 region has the DNA TGCAGCGTTGGGGCAGGGGTTATCTACGAGCAGTACTTC. It yields the protein CSVGAGVIYEQYF. V gene TRBV29-1 combines with J gene TRBJ2-7, with D tentatively TRBD1 (6 bases). Between the trimmed V and J ends, which lost 4 bases and 3 bases, there was a span of 13 bases. The germline CDR1 and CDR2 sequences are SQVTM and ANQGSEA. CDR3 size: 13 residues.

The rearrangement uses TRBV2 and TRBJ1-4, with 9 bases fitting TRBD1. CDR3 length: 13 amino acids. The V segment lost 6 bases and the J segment 11 bases; nucleotides outside the gene matches: 7. CDR1 SNHLY and CDR2 FYNNEI come from the germline V gene. The CDR3 sequence: CASSIDRGKKLFF. In DNA form, the CDR3 reads TGTGCCAGCAGCATAGACAGGGGGAAGAAACTGTTTTTT.

Turning to this clone: The junction departs from germline at one end; a sequencing error may be responsible. The V call is TRBV4-2, the J call TRBJ2-3, with 15 bases lining up with TRBD2. Germline V gene data show CDR1 as LGHNA and CDR2 as YNFKEQ. There are 21 residues in the CDR3. CDR3 in DNA: TGTGCCAGCAGCCAAGAGTACCGACCCCCCGGACTAGCGGGGGGGCCACCCTTGAGCCATTTT. Residues: CASSQEYRPPGLAGGPPLSHF.

This chain joins TRBV27 and TRBJ1-6; D is unclear. This CDR3 contains 14 residues. Trimming left V 2 bases short and J 7 bases short, with 9 bases between. The V gene's germline CDR1 is MNHEY and CDR2 SMNVEV (reference sequence). CDR3 coding DNA: TGTGCCAGCAGTTTACTCGGGTACAATTCACCCCTCCACTTT. Translated, it gives CASSLLGYNSPLHF.

This clone was picked up one time. J is TRBJ1-1 and V is TRBV27; D remains ambiguous. The V end was cut by 4 bases, the J end by 4 bases, with 10 bases between. Germline CDR1 reads MNHEY; CDR2 reads SMNVEV (reference sequence). CDR3 length equals 13 residues. CDR3 coding DNA: TGTGCCAGCAGTTACGGGAGAATCACTGAAGCTTTCTTT. The encoded protein is CASSYGRITEAFF.

The V call is TRBV5-1, the J call TRBJ1-5, with TRBD1 identical over 10 bases. The germline CDR1 and CDR2 sequences are SGHRS and YFSETQ. V was pared by 3 bases and J by 5 bases, with 5 bases of the junction left unmatched. CDR3 length: 15 amino acids. The CDR3 sequence: CASSYGTGAYQPQHF. In nucleotides, the CDR3 is TGCGCCAGCAGCTACGGGACAGGGGCTTATCAGCCCCAGCATTTT.